These 9 T cell receptor beta chains were all obtained from the same sample, sequenced in a study of blood T cell repertoires in COVID-19. The repertoire was sequenced with immunoSEQ multiplex PCR; TCRdb's copy has only in-frame clones and lacks some. The sample contains a few hundred thousand clones, 88% of which appear only once. Sequenced input: peripheral blood. These receptors were collected from a woman in her thirties who had recovered from COVID-19.

This clone was recorded once. The chain links TRBV3-1 (or the pseudogene TRBV3-2) to TRBJ1-5; TRBD1 matches at 7 bases. V dropped 4 bases and J dropped 1; count of bases not matched to a gene: 4. The CDR3 extends over 15 amino acids. Germline values: CDR1 LGHDT, CDR2 YNNKEL (reference sequence). CDR3 bases: TGTGCCAGCAGCCCCGGGACAGCGAGCAATCAGCCCCAGCATTTT. As protein: CASSPGTASNQPQHF.

The J gene is TRBJ1-3, the V gene TRBV5-5; D perhaps matches TRBD1 (6 bases). The germline V gene has CDR1 SGHKS and CDR2 YYEKEE (reference sequence). The CDR3 has 16 amino acids. V gave up 4 bases and J gave up 0 bases, with 14 bases separating them. The CDR3 spells CASSPGQGYSGNTIYF. The CDR3 region has the DNA TGTGCCAGCAGCCCGGGGCAGGGGTACTCTGGAAACACCATATATTTT. Combining the CDR3 with reference TRBV5-5 and TRBJ1-3 gives the whole variable domain DAGVTQSPTHLIKTRGQQVTLRCSPISGHKSVSWYQQVLGQGPQFIFQYYEKEERGRGNFPDRFSARQFPNYSSELNVNALLLGDSALYLCASSPGQGYSGNTIYFGEGSWLTVV.

This chain uses TRBV3-1 (or the pseudogene TRBV3-2) with TRBJ2-5, with D possibly matching TRBD2 (6 bases). Looked up from germline, CDR1 is LGHDT and CDR2 is YNNKEL (reference sequence). CDR3 size: 14 residues. V was pared by 4 bases and J by 1 base, with 10 bases between. The DNA of the CDR3 is TGTGCCAGCAGCCGGGTACTAGCCCAAGAGACCCAGTACTTC. Translated: CASSRVLAQETQYF.

V usage is TRBV19 and J usage is TRBJ2-2, with a weak D call TRBD2 (5 bases). Germline CDR1 reads LNHDA; CDR2 reads SQIVND (reference sequence). This CDR3 has 12 residues. With 5 bases removed from V and 5 bases from J, the gap between germline ends came to 6 bases. DNA of the CDR3: TGTGCCAGTAGTCCGGGGACCGGGGAGCTGTTTTTT. Translating gives CASSPGTGELFF.

This clone came up a few times. This chain joins TRBV6-2 or TRBV6-3 and TRBJ1-5; 8 positions agree with TRBD1. The length of the CDR3 is 17 residues. Per germline, CDR1 MNHEY and CDR2 SVGEGT. The V gene end was trimmed by 6 bases and the J gene end by 2 bases; junction bases not matched to a gene: 12. CDR3 nucleotides: TGTGCCAGCAGCCCACGGACAGGGCTAGGGGGCAATCAGCCCCAGCATTTT. Translated, it gives CASSPRTGLGGNQPQHF.

The gene calls are TRBV28 and TRBJ2-7; a weak D match, TRBD2 (5 bases). The V gene lost 6 bases and the J gene lost 3 bases, with 9 bases spanning the gap. Germline CDR1 MDHEN, CDR2 SYDVKM. The CDR3 has 12 residues. DNA of the CDR3: TGTGCCAGCAGGGACTGGCTCTACGAGCAGTACTTC. It yields the protein CASRDWLYEQYF.

This clone has only one observation. The chain employs TRBV9 and TRBJ1-1; D is unclear. V was trimmed by 6 bases and J by 2 bases, leaving 14 bases between them. Germline V gene sequence: CDR1 SGDLS, CDR2 YYNGEE. The CDR3 is 14 amino acids. The chain's CDR3 is CASNFGLDNTEAFF. The CDR3 nucleotides read TGTGCCAGCAACTTCGGGTTGGATAACACTGAAGCTTTCTTT. The whole variable domain, remainder taken from reference TRBV9 and TRBJ1-1, is DSGVTQTPKHLITATGQRVTLRCSPRSGDLSVYWYQQSLDQGLQFLIQYYNGEERAKGNILERFSAQQFPDLHSELNLSSLELGDSALYFCASNFGLDNTEAFFGQGTRLTVV.

The rearrangement links TRBV7-9 to TRBJ2-5; TRBD1 matches 7 bases. This CDR3 contains 17 residues. Per the germline V gene, CDR1 is SEHNR and CDR2 is FQNEAQ (reference sequence). Trimming removed 0 bases from V and 2 bases from J; junction bases left unmatched: 9. DNA for the CDR3: TGTGCCAGCAGCTTAGCGACAGGGCGTTGGGGACAAGAGACCCAGTACTTC. It encodes CASSLATGRWGQETQYF.

The chain combines TRBV5-1 with TRBJ2-3; TRBD1 matches at 10 bases. Germline V gene sequence: CDR1 SGHRS, CDR2 YFSETQ. This CDR3 contains 16 residues. V shed 4 bases and J 1 base; nucleotides not matched to a gene: 6. CDR3 amino acids: CASSLRDRGRTDTQYF. The CDR3 DNA sequence: TGCGCCAGCAGCCTCCGGGACAGGGGCCGCACAGATACGCAGTATTTT.